The clone carrying this T cell receptor beta chain has a handful of counts. As yet, its antigen is unknown. These data originate in a study of T cell repertoires in cytomegalovirus infection. On the study more broadly: Both CMV infection and a matching HLA type were indicated by public TCR beta signatures. General study findings and limits: Cumulative public TCR beta family frequency identified carriers of CMV plus the relevant HLA. In two of eight donors, the top clonotype was HLA-C-restricted CMV-specific.

The CDR3 sequence is 14 residues long. V was clipped by 1 base and J by 2 bases, with 9 bases between them. CDR1 is SGHAT, CDR2 FQNNGV, per germline. TCRdb processed the reads anew with MiXCR; each CDR3 protein has one entry. This repertoire shows about 360,000 distinct CDR3 sequences, less than 20% found once; its top ten account for 7.5% to 9.5%. V gene TRBV11-2 combines with J gene TRBJ2-7; D may match TRBD1 or TRBD2 (5 bases each). The sequenced sample consisted of PBMCs. The origin of this receptor is a human donor in good health (CMV status not recorded). Some clones in this sample may be carry-over from other donors' samples. The CDR3 loop is CASSLVRGAYEQYF. The DNA for the CDR3 is TGTGCCAGCAGCTTAGTCCGGGGCGCCTACGAGCAGTACTTC. Full variable domain (rest looked up from reference TRBV11-2 and TRBJ2-7): EAGVAQSPRYKIIEKRQSVAFWCNPISGHATLYWYQQILGQGPKLLIQFQNNGVVDDSQLPKDRFSAERLKGVDSTLKIQPAKLEDSAVYLCASSLVRGAYEQYFGPGTRLTVT.